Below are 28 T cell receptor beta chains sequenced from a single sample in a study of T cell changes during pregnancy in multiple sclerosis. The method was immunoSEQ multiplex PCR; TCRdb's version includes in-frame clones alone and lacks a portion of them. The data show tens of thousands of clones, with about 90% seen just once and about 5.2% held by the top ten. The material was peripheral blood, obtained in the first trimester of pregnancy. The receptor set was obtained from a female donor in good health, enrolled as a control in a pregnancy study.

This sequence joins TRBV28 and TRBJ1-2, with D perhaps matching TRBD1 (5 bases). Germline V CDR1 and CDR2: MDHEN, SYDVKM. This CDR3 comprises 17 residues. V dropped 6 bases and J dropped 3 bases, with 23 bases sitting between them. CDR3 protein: CASSLRSHDSLDYGYTF. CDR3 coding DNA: TGTGCCAGCAGCCTAAGGTCCCATGACAGCCTTGACTATGGCTACACCTTC.

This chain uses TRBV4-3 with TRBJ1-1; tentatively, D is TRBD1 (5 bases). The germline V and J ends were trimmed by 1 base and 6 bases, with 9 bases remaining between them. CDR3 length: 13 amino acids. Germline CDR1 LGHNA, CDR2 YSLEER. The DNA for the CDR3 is TGCGCCAGCAGCCAAGCAAGGGGATCTGAAGCTTTCTTT. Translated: CASSQARGSEAFF.

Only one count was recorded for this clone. The CDR3 DNA is TGTGCCAGCAGTGAGGTTTTTTTTAGTTTCTTT. Amino acid sequence: CASSEVFFSFF. This chain links TRBV2 with TRBJ1-1; D is unresolved. Trimming left V 3 bases short and J 13 bases short, with 12 bases between. CDR3 length equals 11 residues. Germline V lookup: CDR1 SNHLY, CDR2 FYNNEI.

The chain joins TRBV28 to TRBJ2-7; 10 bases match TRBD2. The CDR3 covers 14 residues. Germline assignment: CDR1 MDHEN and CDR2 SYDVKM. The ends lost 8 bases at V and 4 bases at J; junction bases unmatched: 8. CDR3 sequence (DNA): TGTGCCAGCCGAGCGGGAGGGCCTCCTTACGAGCAGTACTTC. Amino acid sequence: CASRAGGPPYEQYF.

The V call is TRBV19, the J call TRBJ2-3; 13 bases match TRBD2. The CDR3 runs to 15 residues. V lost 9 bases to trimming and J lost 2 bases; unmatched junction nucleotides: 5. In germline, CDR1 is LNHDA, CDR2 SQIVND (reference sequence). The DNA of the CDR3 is TGTGCCAGCGGGACTAGCGGGGACAACACAGATACGCAGTATTTT. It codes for CASGTSGDNTDTQYF.

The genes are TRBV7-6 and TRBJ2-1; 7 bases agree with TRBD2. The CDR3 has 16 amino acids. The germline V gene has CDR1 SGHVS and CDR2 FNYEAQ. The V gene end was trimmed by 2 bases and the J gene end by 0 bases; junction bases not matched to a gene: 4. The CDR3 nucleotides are TGTGCCAGCAGCTTAAAGGGACTAAGCTCCTACAATGAGCAGTTCTTC. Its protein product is CASSLKGLSSYNEQFF. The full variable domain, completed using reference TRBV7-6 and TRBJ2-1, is GAGVSQSPRYKVTKRGQDVALRCDPISGHVSLYWYRQALGQGPEFLTYFNYEAQQDKSGLPNDRFSAERPEGSISTLTIQRTEQRDSAMYRCASSLKGLSSYNEQFFGPGTRLTVL.

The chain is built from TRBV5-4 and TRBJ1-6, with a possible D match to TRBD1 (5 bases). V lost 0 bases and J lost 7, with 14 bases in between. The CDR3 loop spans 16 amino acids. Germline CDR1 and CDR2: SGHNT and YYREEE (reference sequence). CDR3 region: CASSLETRRGNSPLHF. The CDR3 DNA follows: TGTGCCAGCAGCTTGGAAACACGAAGGGGCAATTCACCCCTCCACTTT.

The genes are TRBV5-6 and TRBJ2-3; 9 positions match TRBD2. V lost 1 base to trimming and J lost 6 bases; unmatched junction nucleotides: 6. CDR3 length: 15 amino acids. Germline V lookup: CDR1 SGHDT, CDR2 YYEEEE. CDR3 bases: TGTGCCAGCAGCTTGCCTAGCGGGATTGGGGATACGCAGTATTTT. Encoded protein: CASSLPSGIGDTQYF.

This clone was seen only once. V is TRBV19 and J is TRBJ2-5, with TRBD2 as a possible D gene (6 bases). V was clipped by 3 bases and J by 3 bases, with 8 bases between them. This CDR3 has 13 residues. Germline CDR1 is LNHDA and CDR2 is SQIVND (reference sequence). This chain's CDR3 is CASSIGGKETQYF. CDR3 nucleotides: TGTGCCAGTAGTATCGGCGGGAAAGAGACCCAGTACTTC. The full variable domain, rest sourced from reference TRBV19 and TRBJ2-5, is DGGITQSPKYLFRKEGQNVTLSCEQNLNHDAMYWYRQDPGQGLRLIYYSQIVNDFQKGDIAEGYSVSREKKESFPLTVTSAQKNPTAFYLCASSIGGKETQYFGPGTRLLVL.

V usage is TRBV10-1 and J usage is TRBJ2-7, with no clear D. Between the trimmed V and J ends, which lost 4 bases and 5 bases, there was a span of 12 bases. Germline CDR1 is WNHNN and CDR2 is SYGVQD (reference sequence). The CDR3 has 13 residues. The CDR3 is CASSAGPVNEQYF. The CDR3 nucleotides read TGCGCCAGCAGTGCCGGTCCGGTAAACGAGCAGTACTTC.

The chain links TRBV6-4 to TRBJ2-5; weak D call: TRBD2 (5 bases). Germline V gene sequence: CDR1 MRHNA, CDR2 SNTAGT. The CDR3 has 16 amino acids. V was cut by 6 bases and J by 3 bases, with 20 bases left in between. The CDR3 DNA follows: TGTGCCAGCAGCGTTGGAGTGGGAGACGGGAAAGAGACCCAGTACTTC. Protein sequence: CASSVGVGDGKETQYF.

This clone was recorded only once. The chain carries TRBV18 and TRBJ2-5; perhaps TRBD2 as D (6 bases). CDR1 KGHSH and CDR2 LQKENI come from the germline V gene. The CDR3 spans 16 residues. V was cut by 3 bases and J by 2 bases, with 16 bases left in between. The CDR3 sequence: CASSPPSGGVQETQYF. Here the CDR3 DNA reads TGTGCCAGCTCACCCCCCTCCGGCGGGGTTCAAGAGACCCAGTACTTC.

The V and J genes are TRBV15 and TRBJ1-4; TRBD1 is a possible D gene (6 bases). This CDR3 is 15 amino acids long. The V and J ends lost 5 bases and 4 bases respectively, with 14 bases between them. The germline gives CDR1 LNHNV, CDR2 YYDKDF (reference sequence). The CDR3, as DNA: TGTGCCACCAGCGGGAGACAGGCTCTTAATGAAAAACTGTTTTTT. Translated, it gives CATSGRQALNEKLFF.

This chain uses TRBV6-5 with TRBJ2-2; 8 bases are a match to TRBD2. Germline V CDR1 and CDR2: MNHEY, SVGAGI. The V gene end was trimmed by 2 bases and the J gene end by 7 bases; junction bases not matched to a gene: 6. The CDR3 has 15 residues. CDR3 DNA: TGTGCCAGCAGTTACGCCGAGCGGGGGTTCGGGGAGCTGTTTTTT. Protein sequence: CASSYAERGFGELFF.

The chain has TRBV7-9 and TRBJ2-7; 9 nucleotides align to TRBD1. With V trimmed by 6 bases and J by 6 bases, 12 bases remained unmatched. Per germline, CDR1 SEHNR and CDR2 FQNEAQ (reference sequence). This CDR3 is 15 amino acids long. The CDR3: CASRPPGQGSGEQYF. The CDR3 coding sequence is TGTGCCAGCAGACCACCGGGACAGGGTTCGGGCGAGCAGTACTTC.

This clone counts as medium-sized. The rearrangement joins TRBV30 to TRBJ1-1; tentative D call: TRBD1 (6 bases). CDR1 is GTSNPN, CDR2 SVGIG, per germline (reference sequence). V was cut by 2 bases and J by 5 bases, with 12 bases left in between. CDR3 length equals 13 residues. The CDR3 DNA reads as TGTGCCTGGAGTCGGACTGGACAGACTGAAGCTTTCTTT. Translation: CAWSRTGQTEAFF.

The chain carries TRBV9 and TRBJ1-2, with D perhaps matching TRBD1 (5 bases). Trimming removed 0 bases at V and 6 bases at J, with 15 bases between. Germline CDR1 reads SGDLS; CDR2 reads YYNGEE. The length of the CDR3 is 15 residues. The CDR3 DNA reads TGTGCCAGCAGCGTAGCCGGCAGGGCCCGGGATGGCTACACCTTC. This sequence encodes CASSVAGRARDGYTF. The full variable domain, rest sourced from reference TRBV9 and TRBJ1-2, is DSGVTQTPKHLITATGQRVTLRCSPRSGDLSVYWYQQSLDQGLQFLIQYYNGEERAKGNILERFSAQQFPDLHSELNLSSLELGDSALYFCASSVAGRARDGYTFGSGTRLTVV.

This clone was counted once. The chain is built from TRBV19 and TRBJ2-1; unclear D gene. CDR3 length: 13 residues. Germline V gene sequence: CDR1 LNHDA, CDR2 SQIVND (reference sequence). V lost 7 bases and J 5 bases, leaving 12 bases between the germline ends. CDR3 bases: TGTGCCAGTACAGGCAGTAATAACAATGAGCAGTTCTTC. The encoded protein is CASTGSNNNEQFF.

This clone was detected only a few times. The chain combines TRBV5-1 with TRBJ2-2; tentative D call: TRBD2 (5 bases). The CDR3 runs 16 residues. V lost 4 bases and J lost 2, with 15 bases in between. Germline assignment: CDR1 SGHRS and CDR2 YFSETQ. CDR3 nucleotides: TGCGCCAGCAGCCTCCGGGCGGGCCGAAACACCGGGGAGCTGTTTTTT. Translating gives CASSLRAGRNTGELFF.

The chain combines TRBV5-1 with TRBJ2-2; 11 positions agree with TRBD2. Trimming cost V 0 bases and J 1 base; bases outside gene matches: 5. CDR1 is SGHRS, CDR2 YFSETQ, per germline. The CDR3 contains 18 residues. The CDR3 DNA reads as TGCGCCAGCAGCTTGGGACTAGCGGGGATACAGAACACCGGGGAGCTGTTTTTT. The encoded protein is CASSLGLAGIQNTGELFF.

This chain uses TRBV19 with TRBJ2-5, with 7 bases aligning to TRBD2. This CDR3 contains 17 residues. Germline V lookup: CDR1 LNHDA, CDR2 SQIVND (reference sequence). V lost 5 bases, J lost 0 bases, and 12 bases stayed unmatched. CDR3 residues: CASSLSTGTTYQETQYF. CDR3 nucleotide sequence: TGTGCCAGTAGTCTATCTACCGGGACTACCTACCAAGAGACCCAGTACTTC.

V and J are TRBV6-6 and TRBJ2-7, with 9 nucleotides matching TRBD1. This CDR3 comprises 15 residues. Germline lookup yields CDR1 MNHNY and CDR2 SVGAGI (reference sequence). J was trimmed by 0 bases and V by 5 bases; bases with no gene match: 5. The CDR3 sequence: CASSPPTGGSYEQYF. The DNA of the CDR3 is TGTGCCAGCAGTCCCCCGACAGGGGGCTCCTACGAGCAGTACTTC.

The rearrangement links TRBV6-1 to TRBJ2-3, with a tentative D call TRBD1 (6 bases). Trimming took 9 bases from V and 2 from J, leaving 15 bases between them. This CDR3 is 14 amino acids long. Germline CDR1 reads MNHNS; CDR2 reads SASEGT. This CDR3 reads CASGRAGDTDTQYF. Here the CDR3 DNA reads TGTGCCAGTGGGAGAGCAGGGGACACAGATACGCAGTATTTT.

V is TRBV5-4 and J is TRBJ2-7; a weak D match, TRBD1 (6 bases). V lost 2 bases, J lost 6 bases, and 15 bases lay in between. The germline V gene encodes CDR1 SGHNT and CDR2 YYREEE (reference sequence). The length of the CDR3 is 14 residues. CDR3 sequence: CASSFPIQGSEQYF. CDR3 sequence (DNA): TGTGCCAGCAGCTTCCCCATACAGGGATCCGAGCAGTACTTC.

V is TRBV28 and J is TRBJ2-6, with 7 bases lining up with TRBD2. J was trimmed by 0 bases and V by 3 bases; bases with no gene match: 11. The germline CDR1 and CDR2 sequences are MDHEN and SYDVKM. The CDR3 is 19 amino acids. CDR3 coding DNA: TGTGCCAGCAGTTTTTATCTCGGGGTAGCGGGCTCTGGGGCCAACGTCCTGACTTTC. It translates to CASSFYLGVAGSGANVLTF.

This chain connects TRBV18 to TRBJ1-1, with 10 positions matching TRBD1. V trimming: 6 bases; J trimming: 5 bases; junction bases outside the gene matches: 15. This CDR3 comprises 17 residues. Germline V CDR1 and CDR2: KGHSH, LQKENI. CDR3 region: CASSLLGTGDLSTEAFF. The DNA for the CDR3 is TGTGCCAGCTCCCTTCTAGGGACAGGGGACCTCAGTACTGAAGCTTTCTTT.

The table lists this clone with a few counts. CDR3 sequence (DNA): TGTGCCACCAGCTCCCGCCGGGGGACTGAAGCTTTCTTT. This sequence encodes CATSSRRGTEAFF. V is TRBV15 and J is TRBJ1-1, with D tentatively TRBD1 (5 bases). V was shortened by 5 bases and J by 5 bases, with 12 bases between the two germline ends. This CDR3 is built from 13 residues. The germline V gene encodes CDR1 LNHNV and CDR2 YYDKDF (reference sequence).

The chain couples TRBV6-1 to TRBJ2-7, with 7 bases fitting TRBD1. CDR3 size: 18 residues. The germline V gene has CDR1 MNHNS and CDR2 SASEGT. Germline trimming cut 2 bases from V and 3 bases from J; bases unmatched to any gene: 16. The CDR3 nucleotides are TGTGCCAGCAGTGAACGGGTCGGCTCTTGGGACAGAAGCTACGAGCAGTACTTC. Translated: CASSERVGSWDRSYEQYF.